This entry features one T cell receptor (beta chain) sequence. Its specificity is unknown. The data derive from a study of cytotoxic CD8 clonotypes in ibrutinib-treated CLL. Measured with immunoSEQ multiplex PCR; TCRdb has only the in-frame clones, and not every one. The sample yields roughly 150,000 clones, roughly 77% seen once. Study-wide results and caveats: Public clonotypes were seen rarely and were contracted or stable on treatment. Samples from sustained-remission and progressing patients were taken at different times.

This clonotype was sampled from a human donor with chronic lymphocytic leukemia. The source was PBMCs, collected after 12 months of ibrutinib treatment.

CDR3 residues: CAISSQGGVTAQIRRGHTQYF. DNA for the CDR3: TGTGCCATCAGCTCACAGGGGGGGGTCACAGCACAGATACGCAGAGGACATACGCAGTATTTT. This chain connects TRBV10-3 to TRBJ2-3, with TRBD1 as a possible D gene (8 bases). Germline CDR1 ENHRY, CDR2 SYGVKD. This CDR3 is 21 amino acids long. V lost 6 bases and J 7 bases, leaving 38 bases between the germline ends.